This TCR beta chain was profiled in a study of post-analysis software for immune sequencing data. Study at large: Relapsing-remitting, secondary progressive and progressive-relapsing forms of multiple sclerosis all featured among disease courses.

Study-wide results and limits: Samples made in the same batch grouped tightly together by F measure. Five TRBV segments were significantly more frequent in patients than in controls. TRBV5-6, TRBV5-1 and TRBV20-1 were among these segments. People with multiple sclerosis had a significantly lower normalized Chao1 diversity than controls did.

The TCR beta cDNA libraries contained unique molecular identifiers. Around 500,000 cDNA molecules came from about 1 to 10 million T cells. Each CDR3 protein gets one entry after TCRdb re-called the PCR reads with MiXCR. The sample includes hundreds of thousands of distinct CDR3 sequences, roughly 36% of them seen just once. Comment on this clonotype: Its matching antigen is unknown.

CDR1 is SGHRS, CDR2 YFSETQ, per germline. The germline V and J ends were trimmed by 2 bases and 0 bases, with 9 bases remaining between them. The CDR3 has 14 residues. The clonotype comes from a girl aged 10 to 17 with multiple sclerosis. The J gene is TRBJ2-7, the V gene TRBV5-1; D is perhaps TRBD1 (5 bases). Sequencing used blood. The CDR3 protein is CASSFSDTSYEQYF. In DNA, the CDR3 is TGCGCCAGCAGCTTCTCGGACACCTCCTACGAGCAGTACTTC.